This T cell receptor beta chain was obtained from a study of human T cells and chemical hapten exposure. Study information: Each week of the approximately 24-week study, patients had diphenylcyclopropenone applied to the scalp.

CDR3 length equals 15 residues. Germline V CDR1 and CDR2: DFQATT, SNEGSKA (reference sequence). The V and J ends lost 6 bases and 2 bases, in that order; junction bases with no gene match: 12. Note on this clonotype: Its antigen is currently unknown.

TCRdb itself ran the RACE reads through MiXCR, one entry per CDR3 protein. This table has more than 70,000 distinct CDR3 sequences, around 8.8% appearing once. Described time point: pre-sensitization, week 0. Treatment indicated: therapeutic diphenylcyclopropenone sensitization with weekly scalp DPC. The study's findings and limits: Sensitizing with DPC caused no change in TCRs above 1 in 1000 frequency.

The input for sequencing was whole blood, taken in connection with sensitization to the hapten diphenylcyclopropenone (DPC). The chain carries TRBV20-1 and TRBJ2-7; 8 bases are a match to TRBD2. The receptor was isolated from a man aged 40-55 years with alopecia areata. Some clones in this sample may be carry-over from other donors' samples. CDR3 region: CSAIERESSPYEQYF. The CDR3 region has the DNA TGCAGTGCAATCGAGCGGGAGTCATCGCCCTACGAGCAGTACTTC.